This T cell receptor (beta chain) appears in the sequencing data of a study of T cell responses to AZD1222 COVID-19 vaccine. Study-wide findings and caveats: Targets within unmutated variant regions were reportedly found for nearly half of spike-specific TCRs.

Sequencing was performed with immunoSEQ multiplex PCR; in TCRdb, only in-frame clones are kept and a portion is missing. Among about 56,000 clones listed, 65% to 90% were seen once. Worth noting for this clone: Its antigen is not known.

The receptor was isolated from an adult who received the AZD1222 COVID-19 vaccine. The input for sequencing was peripheral blood, taken 28 days after the second AZD1222 dose.

The CDR3 loop is CASRGGGFRNEQYF. CDR3 DNA: TGTGCCAGCAGGGGAGGGGGGTTCCGAAACGAGCAGTACTTC. The genes are TRBV28 and TRBJ2-7, with TRBD2 as a possible D gene (7 bases). The CDR3 has 14 residues. Deletions cut 6 bases from V and 5 bases from J, with 17 bases between. Germline V CDR1 and CDR2: MDHEN, SYDVKM.